The 10 T cell receptor beta chains below come from one sample, sequenced in a study of T cell responses to AZD1222 COVID-19 vaccine. The data were produced by immunoSEQ multiplex PCR, yet TCRdb's version contains in-frame clones alone and is incomplete. Of about 170,000 clones detected, roughly 87% appear once; the ten largest clones hold roughly 1.1%. The sample was peripheral blood, taken 28 days after the second AZD1222 dose. The receptor set was obtained from an adult who received the AZD1222 COVID-19 vaccine.

The chain employs TRBV4-1 and TRBJ2-7; 7 bases are shared with TRBD2. The CDR3 covers 16 residues. J lost 5 bases, V lost 5 bases, and 15 bases had no gene match. From germline, CDR1 is MGHRA and CDR2 YSYEKL. CDR3 amino acids: CASSAPRGRVGNEQYF. In DNA, the CDR3 is TGCGCCAGCAGCGCCCCGCGAGGGAGGGTAGGGAACGAGCAGTACTTC.

The genes are TRBV7-2 and TRBJ2-7; weak D call: TRBD2 (7 bases). The germline V gene has CDR1 SGHTA and CDR2 FQGNSA. Deletions cut 4 bases from V and 1 base from J, with 17 bases between. The CDR3 extends over 16 amino acids. The CDR3 sequence is CASSSGGRDGSYEQYF. CDR3 nucleotide sequence: TGTGCCAGCAGCTCCGGGGGGCGGGATGGTTCCTACGAGCAGTACTTC. Combining the CDR3 with reference TRBV7-2 and TRBJ2-7 gives the whole variable domain GAGVSQSPSNKVTEKGKDVELRCDPISGHTALYWYRQSLGQGLEFLIYFQGNSAPDKSGLPSDRFSAERTGGSVSTLTIQRTQQEDSAVYLCASSSGGRDGSYEQYFGPGTRLTVT.

The gene calls are TRBV7-2 and TRBJ2-7, with 9 bases fitting TRBD2. The germline CDR1 and CDR2 sequences are SGHTA and FQGNSA. The CDR3 is made up of 19 amino acids. V lost 0 bases and J lost 0; bases outside the gene matches: 12. The CDR3, as DNA: TGTGCCAGCAGCTTAGCCCCTGGGCGGGGGGGCCGCCTCTCCTACGAGCAGTACTTC. Translation: CASSLAPGRGGRLSYEQYF.

This clone was found a few times. The genes are TRBV12-3 or TRBV12-4 and TRBJ1-6; TRBD1 agrees at 9 bases. V trimming: 6 bases; J trimming: 10 bases; junction bases outside the gene matches: 4. The CDR3 spans 13 residues. CDR3 sequence (DNA): TGTGCCAGCAGCCGACAGGGGGACTCACCCCTCCACTTT. Its translation is CASSRQGDSPLHF.

This sequence joins TRBV12-5 and TRBJ2-4; D not resolved. This CDR3 region has 10 residues. Germline lookup yields CDR1 LGHNT and CDR2 FRNRAP. Between the trimmed V and J ends, which lost 3 bases and 6 bases, there was a span of 0 bases. CDR3 residues: CASGLNIQYF. CDR3 DNA: TGTGCTAGTGGTTTAAACATTCAGTACTTC.

The rearrangement uses TRBV3-1 (or the pseudogene TRBV3-2) and TRBJ1-3; D remains ambiguous. The CDR3 loop spans 16 amino acids. In germline, CDR1 is LGHDT, CDR2 YNNKEL (reference sequence). Trimming cost V 1 base and J 0 bases, with 10 bases left between them. CDR3 in DNA: TGTGCCAGCAGCCAAGCAAATTGGCGCTCTGGAAACACCATATATTTT. This sequence encodes CASSQANWRSGNTIYF.

The chain employs TRBV5-5 and TRBJ2-3; 8 bases map to TRBD1. This CDR3 has 15 residues. V shed 4 bases, J shed 7 bases, and the junction held 11 bases outside the gene matches. The germline V gene encodes CDR1 SGHKS and CDR2 YYEKEE (reference sequence). CDR3 residues: CASSTGTGGSNTQYF. CDR3 DNA sequence: TGTGCCAGCAGCACGGGGACAGGTGGGTCGAATACGCAGTATTTT.

This chain links TRBV30 with TRBJ1-2, with D perhaps matching TRBD1 (6 bases). Trimming pared 0 bases from V and 8 bases from J, leaving 13 bases between. CDR3 length: 13 residues. Per germline, CDR1 GTSNPN and CDR2 SVGIG (reference sequence). CDR3 bases: TGTGCCTGGAGTGTAGGGGGGTTTGGCGGCTACACCTTC. Translating gives CAWSVGGFGGYTF.

V usage is TRBV10-2 and J usage is TRBJ1-2; maybe TRBD1 (6 bases). The CDR3 runs 15 residues. Looked up from germline, CDR1 is WSHSY and CDR2 is SAAADI. Between the trimmed V and J ends, which lost 0 bases and 4 bases, there was a span of 12 bases. CDR3 residues: CASSESYRDPYGYTF. The CDR3 DNA follows: TGCGCCAGCAGTGAGTCCTACAGGGACCCCTATGGCTACACCTTC.

The V and J genes are TRBV6-1 and TRBJ2-5; 10 bases match TRBD1. This CDR3 spans 16 amino acids. In germline, CDR1 is MNHNS, CDR2 SASEGT. Trimming at V came to 4 bases and at J to 0 bases, leaving 5 bases not matched to a gene. The CDR3 DNA reads as TGTGCCAGCAGTGTCGGGGACAGGGGATACCAAGAGACCCAGTACTTC. Its protein is CASSVGDRGYQETQYF.